This paragraph covers one TCR beta chain sequence. Antigen specificity is unknown. The PCR used 60 Vbeta and 13 Jbeta primers. As handled by the study authors: Counted up in a later analysis, unique TCR beta chains came to 60 million to 95 million, with about 9.9 million shared. The protocol was immunoSEQ multiplex PCR, while the TCRdb copy is restricted to in-frame clones and leaves out a portion. That table is the source of V, J and clone size, and D and trimming were worked out from the DNA. The data contain fewer than 250,000 clones, over 60% of them seen just once; the ten biggest clones take up about 4.6%. The data belong to a study of cytomegalovirus exposure and HLA in healthy donors. Findings of the study overall: Most TCRs appeared rarely, but some public TCRs recurred in many donors. The authors assumed roughly uniform sequencing depth across donors for presence/absence analyses.

Germline lookup yields CDR1 LNHDA and CDR2 SQIVND (reference sequence). CDR3 length: 13 amino acids. V lost 2 bases to trimming and J lost 5 bases, with 10 bases between them. This TCR came from a man aged 25 to 45 in good health and CMV-seropositive. J is TRBJ2-7 and V is TRBV19; TRBD1 is a possible D gene (6 bases). What was sequenced was PBMCs. This chain's CDR3 is CASSIKQGDEQYF. DNA of the CDR3: TGTGCCAGTAGTATAAAACAGGGAGACGAGCAGTACTTC.